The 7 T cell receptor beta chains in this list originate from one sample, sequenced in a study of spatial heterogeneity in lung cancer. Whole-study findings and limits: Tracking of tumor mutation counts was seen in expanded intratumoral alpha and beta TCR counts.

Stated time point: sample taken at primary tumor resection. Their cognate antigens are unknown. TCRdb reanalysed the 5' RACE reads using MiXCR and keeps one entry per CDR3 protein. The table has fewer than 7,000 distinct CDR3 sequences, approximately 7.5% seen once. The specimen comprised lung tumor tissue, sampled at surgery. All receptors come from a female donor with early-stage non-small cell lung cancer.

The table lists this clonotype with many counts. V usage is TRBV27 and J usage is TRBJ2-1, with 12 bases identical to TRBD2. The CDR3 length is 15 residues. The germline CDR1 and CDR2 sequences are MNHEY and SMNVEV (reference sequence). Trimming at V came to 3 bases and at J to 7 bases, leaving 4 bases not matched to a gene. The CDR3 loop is CASSFTSGGLNEQFF. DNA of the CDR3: TGTGCCAGCAGTTTTACTAGCGGGGGGCTAAATGAGCAGTTCTTC.

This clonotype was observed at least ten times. In DNA, the CDR3 is TGTGCCAGCAGTCAGAACACGGGGTTGGAGCAGTACTTC. Its protein product is CASSQNTGLEQYF. V and J are TRBV6-1 and TRBJ2-7; D may be TRBD2 (5 bases). The V and J ends lost 5 bases and 7 bases respectively, with 15 bases between them. The germline CDR1 and CDR2 sequences are MNHNS and SASEGT. The CDR3 runs to 13 residues.

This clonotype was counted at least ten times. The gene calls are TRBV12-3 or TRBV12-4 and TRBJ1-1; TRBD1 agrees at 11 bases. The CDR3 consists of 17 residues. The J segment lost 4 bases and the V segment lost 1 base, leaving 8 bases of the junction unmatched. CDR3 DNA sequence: TGTGCCAGCAGTTTAGTCACCGGGACAGGGGGGTCCACTGAAGCTTTCTTT. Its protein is CASSLVTGTGGSTEAFF.

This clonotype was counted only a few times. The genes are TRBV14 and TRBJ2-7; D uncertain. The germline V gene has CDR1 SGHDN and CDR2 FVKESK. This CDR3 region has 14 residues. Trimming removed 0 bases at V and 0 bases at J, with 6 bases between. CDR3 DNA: TGTGCCAGCAGCCAAGAAGCTTTCTCCTACGAGCAGTACTTC. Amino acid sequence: CASSQEAFSYEQYF.

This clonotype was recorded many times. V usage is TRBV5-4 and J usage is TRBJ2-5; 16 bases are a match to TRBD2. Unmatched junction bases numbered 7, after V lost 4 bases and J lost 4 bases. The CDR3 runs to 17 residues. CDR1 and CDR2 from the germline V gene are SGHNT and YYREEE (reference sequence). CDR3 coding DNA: TGTGCCAGCAGCCAAGGGACTAGCGGGGGGGCGGGAGAGACCCAGTACTTC. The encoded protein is CASSQGTSGGAGETQYF.

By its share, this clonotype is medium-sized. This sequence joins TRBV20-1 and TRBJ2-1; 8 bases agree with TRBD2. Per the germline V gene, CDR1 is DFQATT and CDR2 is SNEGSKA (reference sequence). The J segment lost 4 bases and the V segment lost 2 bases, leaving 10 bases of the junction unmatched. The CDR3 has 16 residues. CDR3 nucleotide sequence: TGCAGTGCTAGACTAGCGGGCTCTCGTGGGTACAATGAGCAGTTCTTC. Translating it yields CSARLAGSRGYNEQFF.

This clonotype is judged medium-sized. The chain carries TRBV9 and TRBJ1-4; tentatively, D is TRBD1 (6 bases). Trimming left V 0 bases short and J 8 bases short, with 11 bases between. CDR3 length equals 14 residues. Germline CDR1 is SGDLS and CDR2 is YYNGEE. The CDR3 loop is CASSVGQGTEKLFF. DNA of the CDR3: TGTGCCAGCAGCGTAGGGCAGGGGACCGAAAAACTGTTTTTT.